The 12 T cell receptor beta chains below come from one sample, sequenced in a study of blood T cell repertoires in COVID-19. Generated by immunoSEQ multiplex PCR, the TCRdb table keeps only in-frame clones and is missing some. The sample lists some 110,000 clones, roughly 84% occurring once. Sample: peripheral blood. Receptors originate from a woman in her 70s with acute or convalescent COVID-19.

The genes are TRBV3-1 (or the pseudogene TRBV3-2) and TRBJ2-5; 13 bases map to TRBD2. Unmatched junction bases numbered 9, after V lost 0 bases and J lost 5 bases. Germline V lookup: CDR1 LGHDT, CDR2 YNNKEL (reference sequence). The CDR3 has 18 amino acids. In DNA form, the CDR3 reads TGTGCCAGCAGCCAAGATAGGAGACTAGCGGGAGGCAGGGAGACCCAGTACTTC. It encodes CASSQDRRLAGGRETQYF.

This chain's CDR3 is CASSLGDRANEQFF. The CDR3 DNA reads TGTGCCAGCAGCTTAGGTGACAGGGCCAATGAGCAGTTCTTC. This chain links TRBV7-3 with TRBJ2-1, with 7 bases fitting TRBD1. The CDR3 totals 14 residues. Germline assignment: CDR1 SGHTA and CDR2 FQGTGA. The V segment lost 2 bases and the J segment 6 bases; nucleotides outside the gene matches: 4.

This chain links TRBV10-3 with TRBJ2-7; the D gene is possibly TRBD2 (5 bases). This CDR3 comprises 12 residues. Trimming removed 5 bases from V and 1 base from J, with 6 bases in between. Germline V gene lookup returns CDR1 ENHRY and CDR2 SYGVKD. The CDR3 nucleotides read TGTGCCATCAGTAGGGAGTCCTACGAGCAGTACTTC. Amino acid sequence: CAISRESYEQYF.

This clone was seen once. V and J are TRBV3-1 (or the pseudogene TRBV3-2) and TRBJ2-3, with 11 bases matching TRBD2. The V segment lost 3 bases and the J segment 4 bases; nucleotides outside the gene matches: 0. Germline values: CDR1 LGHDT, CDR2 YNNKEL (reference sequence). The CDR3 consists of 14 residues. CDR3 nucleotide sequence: TGTGCCAGCAGCCAGGGACTAGCGGCAGATACGCAGTATTTT. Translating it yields CASSQGLAADTQYF.

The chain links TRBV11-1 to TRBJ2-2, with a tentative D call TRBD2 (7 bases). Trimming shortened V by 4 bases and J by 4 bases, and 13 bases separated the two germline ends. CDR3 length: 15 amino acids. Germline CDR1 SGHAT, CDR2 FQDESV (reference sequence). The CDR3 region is CASSSGAGATGELFF. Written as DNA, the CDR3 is TGTGCCAGCAGCTCGGGGGCGGGGGCCACCGGGGAGCTGTTTTTT. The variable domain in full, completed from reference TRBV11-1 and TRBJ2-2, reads EAEVAQSPRYKITEKSQAVAFWCDPISGHATLYWYRQILGQGPELLVQFQDESVVDDSQLPKDRFSAERLKGVDSTLKIQPAELGDSAMYLCASSSGAGATGELFFGEGSRLTVL.

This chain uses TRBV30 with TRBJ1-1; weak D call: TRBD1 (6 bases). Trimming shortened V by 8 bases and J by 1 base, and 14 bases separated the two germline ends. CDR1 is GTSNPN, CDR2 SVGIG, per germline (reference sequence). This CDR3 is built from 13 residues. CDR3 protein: CAPQGYPNTEAFF. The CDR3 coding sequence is TGTGCCCCCCAGGGGTACCCGAACACTGAAGCTTTCTTT.

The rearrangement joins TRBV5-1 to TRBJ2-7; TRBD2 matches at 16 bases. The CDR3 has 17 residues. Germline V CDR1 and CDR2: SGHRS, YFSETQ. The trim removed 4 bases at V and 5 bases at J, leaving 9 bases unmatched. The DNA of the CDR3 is TGCGCCAGCAGCCCAACGGGACTAGCGGGAGGGAGCCACGAGCAGTACTTC. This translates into CASSPTGLAGGSHEQYF.

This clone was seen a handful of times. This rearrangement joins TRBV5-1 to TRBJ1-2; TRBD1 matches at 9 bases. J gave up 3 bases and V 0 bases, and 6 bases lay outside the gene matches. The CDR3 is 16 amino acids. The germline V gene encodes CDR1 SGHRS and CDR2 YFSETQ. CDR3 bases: TGCGCCAGCAGCTTGGAGGGACAGGGCTTAGACTATGGCTACACCTTC. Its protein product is CASSLEGQGLDYGYTF.

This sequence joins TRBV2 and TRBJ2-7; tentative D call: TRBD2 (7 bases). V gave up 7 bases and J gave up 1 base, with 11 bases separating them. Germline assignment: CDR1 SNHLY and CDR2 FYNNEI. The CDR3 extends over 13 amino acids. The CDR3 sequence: CASTGDYSYEQYF. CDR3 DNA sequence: TGTGCCAGCACAGGGGACTATTCCTACGAGCAGTACTTC.

In nucleotides, the CDR3 is TGTGCCAGCAGGCGGGACAGGGTCGTCACTGAAGCTTTCTTT. Encoded protein: CASRRDRVVTEAFF. The chain carries TRBV6-5 and TRBJ1-1; 9 nucleotides align to TRBD1. The CDR3 loop spans 14 amino acids. After removal of 6 bases from V and 4 bases from J, the junction contained 6 bases not matched to a gene. CDR1 is MNHEY and CDR2 is SVGAGI in the germline V gene.

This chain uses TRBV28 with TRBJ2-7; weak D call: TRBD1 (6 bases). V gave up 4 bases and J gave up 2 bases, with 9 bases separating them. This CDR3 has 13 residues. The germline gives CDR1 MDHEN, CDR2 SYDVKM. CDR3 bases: TGTGCCAGCAGTTCCAGGGGTCCCTACGAGCAGTACTTC. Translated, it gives CASSSRGPYEQYF.

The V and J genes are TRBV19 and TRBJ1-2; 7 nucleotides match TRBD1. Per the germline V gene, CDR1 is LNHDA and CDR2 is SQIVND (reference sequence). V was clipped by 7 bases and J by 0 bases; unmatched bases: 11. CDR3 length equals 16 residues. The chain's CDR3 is CASMVDRATPNYGYTF. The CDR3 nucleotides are TGTGCCAGTATGGTCGACAGGGCGACACCTAACTATGGCTACACCTTC.